This TCR beta chain was recorded in a study of blood T cell repertoires in COVID-19 (dated by TCRdb to the early 2020s). Regarding the study in general: Samples covering the acute and convalescent phases of COVID-19 were provided by collaborators in the United States, Italy and Spain. A freely available public database, intended as a resource for researchers studying the immune response to SARS-CoV-2, is where the repertoires were released. The dataset comprised deeply sampled blood TCRbeta repertoires from subjects exposed to, actively infected with, or recovered from COVID-19. Where available, HLA class I and class II types were taken from metadata supplied by the sample provider and were not determined by assay-based typing. The prospective study material was composed of cDNA or gDNA derived from T cells, B-cell-depleted T cells, or PBMCs. The samples were drawn from two sources: the first 160 participants of the ongoing ImmuneRACE study, and fewer than 1,500 subjects contributed by 6 global collaborators. The sample metadata nearly always contained a de-identified subject ID, COVID-19 status, age in years and sex. Broad study findings and their caveats: The quantity of clinical and demographic metadata differed by source and by participant and was supplied without curation.

The collaborating institutions used their own protocols to collect whole blood in K2EDTA tubes. For TCRbeta analysis, collaborators shipped samples as frozen whole blood, isolated PBMCs, or DNA extracted from either of those sample types. TCRbeta CDR3 regions were amplified from genomic DNA by means of the immunoSEQ Assay, a bias-controlled multiplex PCR. Per the source publication's procedure: The number of nucleated cells in each sample was estimated by amplification of reference gene primers within the assay. To quantify the absolute abundance of each unique TCRbeta CDR3 rearrangement, sequence reads were collapsed and filtered. For each sample, productive Simpson clonality was calculated as the square root of Simpson's diversity index across productive rearrangements. TCRdb re-hosts the immuneACCESS table, in-frame sequences only. Its copies lack some clones; in the studies checked, an unresolved V gene accounts for under half of them, and the cause for the rest is not known. V, J and clone size were drawn from that table, and D and trimming were deduced from the DNA. A total of approximately 170,000 clones appear in this sample, approximately 87% of them only once. In total, the top ten clones hold approximately 4% of the sample.

Worth noting for this clone: This receptor's antigen is unknown. No quality values exist for individual bases; no much larger clone is one base distant.

Sequencing was performed on peripheral blood. The receptor was derived from a woman between 65 and 79 years old with acute or convalescent COVID-19.

The CDR3 reads as follows: CASSPGQGVTGELFF. The nucleotide sequence reads TGTGCCAGCAGTCCGGGACAGGGGGTCACCGGGGAGCTGTTTTTT. The rearrangement joined TRBV6-6 to TRBJ2-2; 11 central nucleotides agree with TRBD1. CDR1 and CDR2 (MNHNY, SVGAGI) derive from the germline V gene (reference sequence). Taken from cysteine to phenylalanine, the CDR3 has 15 residues. The read is trimmed to its CDR3 DNA, 45 bases read in frame from base 1. V is trimmed back by 5 bases and J by 4 bases, and the junction contains 3 bases that no gene match accounts for.